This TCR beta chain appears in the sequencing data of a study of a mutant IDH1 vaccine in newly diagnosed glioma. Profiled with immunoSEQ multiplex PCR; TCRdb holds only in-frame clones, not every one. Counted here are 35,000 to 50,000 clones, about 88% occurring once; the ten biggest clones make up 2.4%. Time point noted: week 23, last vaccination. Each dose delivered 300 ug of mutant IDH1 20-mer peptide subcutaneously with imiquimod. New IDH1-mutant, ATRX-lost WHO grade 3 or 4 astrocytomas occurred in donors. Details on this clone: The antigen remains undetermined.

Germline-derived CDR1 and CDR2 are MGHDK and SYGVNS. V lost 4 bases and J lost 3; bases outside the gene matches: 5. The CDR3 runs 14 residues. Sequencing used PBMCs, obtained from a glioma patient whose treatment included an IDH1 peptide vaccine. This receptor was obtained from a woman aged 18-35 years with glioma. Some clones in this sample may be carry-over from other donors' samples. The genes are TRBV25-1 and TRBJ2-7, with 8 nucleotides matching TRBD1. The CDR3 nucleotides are TGTGCCAGCAGTGGTGGGACAGGTATCTACGAGCAGTACTTC. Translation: CASSGGTGIYEQYF.